This T cell receptor beta chain emerged from a study of T-cell memory formation after mild COVID-19. Study details: Among the donors, TCR clusters were largely specific to each donor. Notes on the study in general: There was a balanced CD4/CD8 profile in clones contracting day 15 to 85, and later expanders leaned CD4+. Pre-infection memory contained some responding clones, which suggested that cross-reactive memory had joined.

This CDR3 comprises 15 residues. Germline CDR1 MGHRA, CDR2 YSYEKL. The V segment lost 1 base and the J segment 0 bases; nucleotides outside the gene matches: 3. A remark on this clonotype: Its cognate antigen is unknown.

TCRdb fed the 5' RACE reads into MiXCR, producing one record per CDR3 protein. The table has roughly 580,000 distinct CDR3 sequences, under 20% seen once. This clonotype originated in an adult woman who had mild COVID-19 (a few samples of this study predate the infection). Cell type and time point are not known. This chain links TRBV4-1 with TRBJ2-7, with TRBD1 matching over 7 bases. Sequencing input: PBMCs or a T cell subset sorted from them (not recorded which). This chain's CDR3 is CASSQGGQLSYEQYF. The CDR3 DNA follows: TGCGCCAGCAGCCAAGGGGGACAGCTCTCCTACGAGCAGTACTTC.